This T cell receptor beta chain was recovered during a study of memory CD4+ T cells and cytomegalovirus serostatus. For the study at large: Of the healthy Belgian adults, several were CMV seropositive and approximately 24 seronegative. Notes on the study in general: Median bootstrapped AUC for CMV status was just under 0.97 originally, around 0.91 US-trained. Each of fewer than 80 CMV-associated TCRbeta sequences occurred in one to five individuals.

Single viable CD3+CD4+CD8-CD45RO+ cells were sorted as the memory CD4+ T cells. Positive selection with CD4 microbeads enriched total CD4+ T cells. Details on this clone: Its specificity is not known. One end of the junction fails to match germline, which may point to a read error.

Profiling relied on immunoSEQ multiplex PCR, and the TCRdb table lists in-frame clones only, not all of them. This sample has 50,000 to 65,000 clones, with over 65% found just once. The CDR3 contains 13 residues. The germline gives CDR1 MDHEN, CDR2 SYDVKM. This rearrangement joins TRBV28 to TRBJ1-5, with D maybe TRBD1 (6 bases). The source of this sequence is an adult in good health and CMV-seropositive. Sample: memory CD4+ T cells from blood. CDR3 sequence (DNA): TGCGGGGGCCCATCTTATCGCAATCAGCCCCAGCATTTT. As protein: CGGPSYRNQPQHF. The full variable domain, with the rest looked up from reference TRBV28 and TRBJ1-5, is DVKVTQSSRYLVKRTGEKVFLECVQDMDHENMFWYRQDPGLGLRLIYFSYDVKMKEKGDIPEGYSVSREKKERFSLILESASTNQTSMYLCGGPSYRNQPQHFGDGTRLSIL.